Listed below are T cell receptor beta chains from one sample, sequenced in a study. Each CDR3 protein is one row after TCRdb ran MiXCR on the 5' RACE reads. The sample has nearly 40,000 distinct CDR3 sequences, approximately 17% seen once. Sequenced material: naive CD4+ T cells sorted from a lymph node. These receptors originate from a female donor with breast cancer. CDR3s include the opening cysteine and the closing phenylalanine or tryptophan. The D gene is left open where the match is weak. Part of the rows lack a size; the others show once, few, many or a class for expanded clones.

CSATEDGEQYF,TGCAGTGCCACAGAAGATGGCGAGCAGTACTTC,TRBV20-1,NA,TRBJ2-7,NA
CASGGQGGYTGELFF,TGCGCCAGCGGCGGACAGGGGGGCTACACCGGGGAGCTGTTTTTT,TRBV5-1,TRBD1,TRBJ2-2,few
CSARVHSLNTEAFF,TGCAGTGCTAGAGTTCACTCCTTGAACACTGAAGCTTTCTTT,TRBV20-1,NA,TRBJ1-1,medium-sized
CSATLPGDTQYF,TGCAGTGCCACCCTTCCTGGCGATACGCAGTATTTT,TRBV20-1,NA,TRBJ2-3,many
CASSSGLRNTEACF,TGTGCCAGCTCATCGGGACTTCGGAACACTGAAGCTTGCTTT,TRBV18,NA,TRBJ1-1,NA
CASSLAGTSGGAGEQFF,TGCGCCAGCAGCCTAGCCGGGACTAGCGGGGGGGCTGGTGAGCAGTTCTTC,TRBV5-1,TRBD2,TRBJ2-1,many
CSAGKTDTQYF,TGCAGTGCTGGCAAAACAGATACGCAGTATTTT,TRBV20-1,NA,TRBJ2-3,many
CASSLVDRPPLEQYF,TGTGCCAGCAGCTTGGTCGATCGGCCCCCACTCGAGCAGTACTTC,TRBV5-6,NA,TRBJ2-7,medium-sized
CASSLVMTSKDTQYF,TGTGCCAGCAGCTTAGTCATGACTAGCAAAGATACGCAGTATTTT,TRBV7-2,TRBD2,TRBJ2-3,NA
CASSQARRNEQFF,TGTGCCAGCAGCCAAGCGCGGAGGAATGAGCAGTTCTTC,TRBV3-1,NA,TRBJ2-1,many
CASERGGRNYGYTF,TGTGCCAGCGAGAGAGGGGGCAGAAACTATGGCTACACCTTC,TRBV7-9,TRBD1,TRBJ1-2,NA
CASSQGRTVEAFF,TGCGCCAGCAGCCAAGGAAGGACAGTCGAAGCTTTCTTT,TRBV4-1,NA,TRBJ1-1,NA
CASSQPLGTGELFF,TGCGCCAGCAGCCAACCACTAGGCACCGGGGAGCTGTTTTTT,TRBV4-1,NA,TRBJ2-2,many
CASSVGGQGVAEAFF,TGTGCCAGCAGTGTAGGGGGACAGGGAGTCGCTGAAGCTTTCTTT,TRBV2,TRBD1,TRBJ1-1,NA
CASSLSPGNTIYF,TGCGCCAGCAGCTTAAGCCCTGGAAACACCATATATTTT,TRBV5-1,NA,TRBJ1-3,many
CSAREIYEQYF,TGCAGTGCCCGAGAGATCTACGAGCAGTACTTC,TRBV29-1,NA,TRBJ2-7,many
CASRRDTGSPDTQYF,TGCGCCAGCCGGAGGGACACGGGGAGTCCAGATACGCAGTATTTT,TRBV5-1,NA,TRBJ2-3,NA
CASSPTIDRPSEAFF,TGTGCCAGCTCACCCACCATCGACAGGCCCAGTGAGGCTTTCTTT,TRBV18,NA,TRBJ1-1,few
CASSSYRTDTQYF,TGCGCCAGCAGCTCGTACAGAACAGATACGCAGTATTTT,TRBV5-1,NA,TRBJ2-3,few
CASSSERQGGGYTF,TGCGCCAGCAGCTCGGAAAGACAGGGAGGTGGCTACACCTTC,TRBV5-1,TRBD1,TRBJ1-2,many
CASSFDGYQPQHF,TGTGCCAGCAGCTTTGACGGATATCAGCCCCAGCATTTT,TRBV7-2,NA,TRBJ1-5,many
CASSGRTGGVTEAFF,TGTGCCAGCAGTGGTCGGACAGGGGGGGTCACTGAAGCTTTCTTT,TRBV6-1,TRBD1,TRBJ1-1,few
CASSSEGSFYNEQFF,TGTGCCAGCAGCTCAGAGGGGTCATTTTACAATGAGCAGTTCTTC,TRBV5-5,NA,TRBJ2-1,many
CASSSYRDRGTGELFF,TGTGCCAGCAGCTCCTACAGGGACAGGGGCACCGGGGAGCTGTTTTTT,TRBV12-3/TRBV12-4,TRBD1,TRBJ2-2,few